These 27 T cell receptor beta chains originate from one sample sequenced in a study of cytomegalovirus exposure and HLA in healthy donors. Amplification used 60 Vbeta primers and 13 Jbeta primers. Sequencing used immunoSEQ multiplex PCR; TCRdb keeps in-frame clones, though not all of them. The sample records 100,000 to 150,000 clones, 80% being singletons. Sequencing was performed on PBMCs. These receptors all stem from a middle-aged man in good health and CMV-seronegative.

This sequence joins TRBV7-3 and TRBJ2-7, with 8 bases identical to TRBD2. Germline V gene lookup returns CDR1 SGHTA and CDR2 FQGTGA. The CDR3 loop spans 16 amino acids. The trim removed 5 bases at V and 2 bases at J, leaving 11 bases unmatched. CDR3 region: CASSPHPTSAAYEQYF. The CDR3 DNA reads as TGTGCCAGCAGCCCCCATCCGACTAGCGCAGCCTACGAGCAGTACTTC. The whole variable domain, filled in from reference TRBV7-3 and TRBJ2-7, reads GAGVSQTPSNKVTEKGKYVELRCDPISGHTALYWYRQSLGQGPEFLIYFQGTGAADDSGLPNDRFFAVRPEGSVSTLKIQRTERGDSAVYLCASSPHPTSAAYEQYFGPGTRLTVT.

The rearrangement links TRBV6-1 to TRBJ1-1; D gene uncertain. Per the germline V gene, CDR1 is MNHNS and CDR2 is SASEGT. V was cut by 1 base and J by 0 bases, with 9 bases left in between. The CDR3 covers 15 residues. The chain's CDR3 is CASSEVGHMNTEAFF. Here the CDR3 DNA reads TGTGCCAGCAGTGAAGTTGGGCACATGAACACTGAAGCTTTCTTT.

In its sample, this clone is medium-sized. This rearrangement joins TRBV5-1 to TRBJ1-4; TRBD1 matches 9 bases. The V gene end was trimmed by 4 bases and the J gene end by 8 bases; junction bases not matched to a gene: 15. The CDR3 has 17 amino acids. CDR1 is SGHRS, CDR2 YFSETQ, per germline. In DNA form, the CDR3 reads TGCGCCAGCAGCCTGGAGGGGAGGGGACAGGGTAACGAAAAACTGTTTTTT. This sequence encodes CASSLEGRGQGNEKLFF.

The rearrangement joins TRBV28 to TRBJ2-1; D is possibly TRBD2 (6 bases). The V end lost 5 bases, the J end lost 2 bases, and 19 bases lay between the germline ends. The germline V gene has CDR1 MDHEN and CDR2 SYDVKM. The CDR3 extends over 17 amino acids. The CDR3 loop is CASSPDSGPGAYNEQFF. CDR3 nucleotide sequence: TGTGCCAGCAGTCCTGATAGCGGCCCAGGCGCCTACAATGAGCAGTTCTTC.

This clone was observed a handful of times. V and J are TRBV2 and TRBJ2-1; 7 positions match TRBD2. In germline, CDR1 is SNHLY, CDR2 FYNNEI. V lost 7 bases to trimming and J lost 8 bases; unmatched junction nucleotides: 11. The length of the CDR3 is 14 residues. In DNA form, the CDR3 reads TGTGCCAGCAAGACTAGCCCTACTGGGGATGAGCAGTTCTTC. This gives the protein CASKTSPTGDEQFF.

The V and J genes are TRBV21-1 and TRBJ1-1; the tabulated D call, TRBD1, remains unverified against the DNA. TRBV21-1 represents a pseudogene. This CDR3 contains 17 residues. The CDR3 here is CASSANRDRGRYTEAFF. The CDR3 coding sequence is TGTGCCAGCAGCGCGAACCGGGACAGGGGGCGGTACACTGAAGCTTTCTTT.

In nucleotides, the CDR3 is TGTGCCTGGAGTGGGTCGGGAATGGGAAAACTGTTTTTT. The encoded protein is CAWSGSGMGKLFF. The chain combines TRBV30 with TRBJ1-4; D ambiguous. The germline V gene encodes CDR1 GTSNPN and CDR2 SVGIG (reference sequence). This CDR3 is 13 amino acids long. Trimming took 1 base from V and 10 from J, leaving 13 bases between them. Drawing the rest from reference TRBV30 and TRBJ1-4, the complete variable domain is SQTIHQWPATLVQPVGSPLSLECTVEGTSNPNLYWYRQAAGRGLQLLFYSVGIGQISSEVPQNLSASRPQDRQFILSSKKLLLSDSGFYLCAWSGSGMGKLFFGSGTQLSVL.

The chain joins TRBV2 to TRBJ2-1; 7 positions match TRBD2. Trimming cost V 3 bases and J 7 bases; bases outside gene matches: 9. The germline gives CDR1 SNHLY, CDR2 FYNNEI. This CDR3 is 15 amino acids long. The CDR3 spells CASSDRGDYTNEQFF. The CDR3 region has the DNA TGTGCCAGCAGTGATCGGGGGGACTATACGAATGAGCAGTTCTTC.

The chain links TRBV30 to TRBJ1-6; no clear D gene. With 4 bases removed from V and 9 bases from J, the gap between germline ends came to 22 bases. The germline V gene encodes CDR1 GTSNPN and CDR2 SVGIG (reference sequence). This CDR3 contains 16 residues. The CDR3 DNA sequence: TGTGCCTGGACCGTAAGCGGGCCCCATCTCGGTTCACCCCTCCACTTT. This translates into CAWTVSGPHLGSPLHF.

V gene TRBV6-1 combines with J gene TRBJ2-1, with D possibly matching TRBD2 (7 bases). The CDR3 covers 15 residues. CDR1 MNHNS and CDR2 SASEGT come from the germline V gene. V was clipped by 2 bases and J by 9 bases, with 17 bases between them. In DNA, the CDR3 is TGTGCCAGCAGTGAACAGAATAGGGGGGGTGTTGAGCAGTTCTTC. Residues: CASSEQNRGGVEQFF.

The chain uses TRBV28 and TRBJ1-3; possibly TRBD1 for D (5 bases). V dropped 2 bases and J dropped 0 bases, with 14 bases sitting between them. The CDR3 sequence is 17 residues long. Germline V gene data show CDR1 as MDHEN and CDR2 as SYDVKM. CDR3 sequence reads: CASSLPQGMSSGNTIYF. CDR3 nucleotide sequence: TGTGCCAGCAGTTTACCCCAGGGTATGAGCTCTGGAAACACCATATATTTT.

J is TRBJ1-5 and V is TRBV7-6, with TRBD1 identical over 7 bases. This CDR3 is built from 12 residues. The ends lost 5 bases at V and 9 bases at J; junction bases unmatched: 4. The V gene's germline CDR1 is SGHVS and CDR2 FNYEAQ. The CDR3 sequence: CASSARQGPQHF. In DNA, the CDR3 is TGTGCCAGCAGCGCCCGACAGGGGCCCCAGCATTTT.

The chain combines TRBV10-2 with TRBJ2-1; 7 bases fit TRBD2. This CDR3 region has 13 residues. V was pared by 8 bases and J by 4 bases, with 5 bases of the junction left unmatched. Per germline, CDR1 WSHSY and CDR2 SAAADI. CDR3 sequence: CASWEGTYNEQFF. In DNA, the CDR3 is TGCGCCAGCTGGGAGGGAACGTACAATGAGCAGTTCTTC.

The chain couples TRBV28 to TRBJ1-5, with D possibly being TRBD1 (6 bases). V shed 5 bases and J shed 3 bases, with 14 bases lying between them. Germline V gene lookup returns CDR1 MDHEN and CDR2 SYDVKM. The CDR3 is 15 residues long. The CDR3 nucleotides read TGTGCCAGCAGTACCGGACAGACAGTCAATCAGCCCCAGCATTTT. The encoded protein is CASSTGQTVNQPQHF.

The chain is built from TRBV29-1 and TRBJ2-7; 11 nucleotides agree with TRBD1. Looked up from germline, CDR1 is SQVTM and CDR2 is ANQGSEA. Germline trimming cut 7 bases from V and 6 bases from J; bases unmatched to any gene: 5. The CDR3 sequence is 12 residues long. The DNA for the CDR3 is TGCAGCGGAGCCGGGACAGGGGGCGAGCAGTACTTC. It is translated as CSGAGTGGEQYF.

This chain uses TRBV2 with TRBJ2-5, with TRBD1 matching over 11 bases. The V segment lost 5 bases and the J segment 4 bases; nucleotides outside the gene matches: 6. The CDR3 is made up of 15 amino acids. Germline CDR1 and CDR2: SNHLY and FYNNEI. CDR3 nucleotides: TGTGCCAGCAGTAGATCGGGACAGGGGGTAGAGACCCAGTACTTC. Its protein product is CASSRSGQGVETQYF.

This chain links TRBV28 with TRBJ2-1, with 8 positions matching TRBD2. This CDR3 has 18 residues. CDR1 and CDR2 from the germline V gene are MDHEN and SYDVKM. After removal of 6 bases from V and 10 bases from J, the junction contained 23 bases not matched to a gene. The CDR3 nucleotides are TGTGCCAGCAGGGCCGGGGGACTAGAAGCCACCCTGTCGCCCGAGCAGTTCTTC. Protein sequence: CASRAGGLEATLSPEQFF.

This chain uses TRBV28 with TRBJ1-1; 8 nucleotides align to TRBD1. The CDR3 is 15 residues long. The trim removed 3 bases at V and 3 bases at J, leaving 6 bases unmatched. Looked up from germline, CDR1 is MDHEN and CDR2 is SYDVKM. The CDR3 DNA reads TGTGCCAGCAGTTTCGGACAGGGTGGGTACACTGAAGCTTTCTTT. It codes for CASSFGQGGYTEAFF.

The rearrangement joins TRBV6-5 to TRBJ2-7, with TRBD1 identical over 8 bases. The length of the CDR3 is 14 residues. V lost 6 bases, J lost 9 bases, and 13 bases stayed unmatched. Germline-derived CDR1 and CDR2 are MNHEY and SVGAGI. CDR3 bases: TGTGCCAGCAGCAAAAGCCGGGACAGGCTATCGCAGTACTTC. It encodes CASSKSRDRLSQYF.

This clone turned up a few times. The chain uses TRBV21-1 and TRBJ1-6; the DNA was not compared with TRBD1, the D call given in the table. TRBV21-1 corresponds to a pseudogene. CDR3 length: 17 residues. The CDR3 DNA follows: TGTGCCAGCAGCAAAGGAATCGCGACAGGGTATGGTTCACCCCTCCACTTT. Translation: CASSKGIATGYGSPLHF.

The chain carries TRBV2 and TRBJ1-6, with 11 positions matching TRBD1. V trimming: 6 bases; J trimming: 6 bases; junction bases outside the gene matches: 4. The CDR3 spans 15 residues. Germline V gene lookup returns CDR1 SNHLY and CDR2 FYNNEI. Here the CDR3 DNA reads TGTGCCAGCAGGGTAGGGACAGGGGGTAATTCACCCCTCCACTTT. Protein: CASRVGTGGNSPLHF.

This clone was observed a handful of times. V and J are TRBV2 and TRBJ2-1; D may be TRBD2 (5 bases). CDR1 is SNHLY and CDR2 is FYNNEI in the germline V gene. The CDR3 is 16 residues long. Trimming pared 4 bases from V and 7 bases from J, leaving 20 bases between. This CDR3 is CASSGGQDRFKNEQFF. The CDR3 DNA reads TGTGCCAGCAGTGGAGGGCAGGATCGGTTTAAGAATGAGCAGTTCTTC.

This sequence joins TRBV6-1 and TRBJ2-2; 7 nucleotides align to TRBD1. The CDR3 consists of 14 residues. Germline loops: CDR1 MNHNS, CDR2 SASEGT. Germline trimming cut 5 bases from V and 5 bases from J; bases unmatched to any gene: 5. In DNA, the CDR3 is TGTGCCAGCAGTCCGACAGGGCAAACCGGGGAGCTGTTTTTT. It codes for CASSPTGQTGELFF.

The CDR3 reads CASSLGGSETQYF. The DNA for the CDR3 is TGTGCCAGCAGCTTAGGCGGGAGTGAGACCCAGTACTTC. V is TRBV11-1 and J is TRBJ2-5; TRBD2 matches at 7 bases. The CDR3 has 13 amino acids. Looked up from germline, CDR1 is SGHAT and CDR2 is FQDESV (reference sequence). J lost 5 bases, V lost 1 base, and 1 base had no gene match.

This clone has a handful of counts. CDR3 DNA sequence: TGCGCCAGCAGCTCGGGGGTGGGACAGCCCCAGCATTTT. Translated: CASSSGVGQPQHF. The V call is TRBV5-1, the J call TRBJ1-5; D possibly corresponds to TRBD1 (5 bases). Trimming shortened V by 3 bases and J by 7 bases, and 11 bases separated the two germline ends. Germline V gene lookup returns CDR1 SGHRS and CDR2 YFSETQ. The CDR3 runs 13 residues.

The V gene is TRBV10-2, the J gene TRBJ2-1, with 9 bases fitting TRBD2. The germline CDR1 and CDR2 sequences are WSHSY and SAAADI. The length of the CDR3 is 13 residues. V dropped 3 bases and J dropped 13; count of bases not matched to a gene: 7. CDR3 coding DNA: TGCGCCAGCAGTGACTTTCGTAGCGGGAGTCAGTTCTTC. It yields the protein CASSDFRSGSQFF.

V gene TRBV6-1 combines with J gene TRBJ1-4; possible D gene TRBD1, 6 bases. Germline CDR1 reads MNHNS; CDR2 reads SASEGT. V shed 5 bases and J shed 3 bases, with 13 bases lying between them. This CDR3 region has 15 residues. In DNA, the CDR3 is TGTGCCAGCAGTCCTACAGGGCTGGCTAATGAAAAACTGTTTTTT. This encodes CASSPTGLANEKLFF.